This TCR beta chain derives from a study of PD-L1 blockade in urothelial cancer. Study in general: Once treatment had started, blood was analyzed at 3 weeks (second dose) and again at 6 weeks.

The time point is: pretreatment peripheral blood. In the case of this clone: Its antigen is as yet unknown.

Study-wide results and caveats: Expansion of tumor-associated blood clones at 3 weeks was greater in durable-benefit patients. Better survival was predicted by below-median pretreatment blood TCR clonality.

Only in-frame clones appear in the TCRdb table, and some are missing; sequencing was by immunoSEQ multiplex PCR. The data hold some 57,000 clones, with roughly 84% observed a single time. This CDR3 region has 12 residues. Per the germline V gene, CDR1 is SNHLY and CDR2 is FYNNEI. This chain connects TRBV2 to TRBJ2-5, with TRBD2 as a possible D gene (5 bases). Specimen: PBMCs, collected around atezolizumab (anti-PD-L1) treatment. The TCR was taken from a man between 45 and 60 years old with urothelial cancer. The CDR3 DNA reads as TGTGCGGACCGCCTAGCATCAGAGACCCAGTACTTC. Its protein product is CADRLASETQYF.